This TCR beta chain was documented in a study of cytomegalovirus exposure and HLA in healthy donors (dated by TCRdb to 2015 to 2018). General notes on the study: In an earlier analysis of under 600 of the donors, about 260 Gb of sequence data and 120 million or so unique TCR beta sequences from about 179 million T cells were reported. An early release covering roughly 640 HLA-typed donors comprised 250 to 350 gigabases of sequencing data and about 90 million unique TCR sequences. The genetic ancestry cluster associated with self-reported Caucasian donors included approximately 85% of the roughly 400 genotyped donors. The study aimed to test whether cataloging public T cell receptors could reveal signatures of past pathogen exposure. The study used immunosequencing to profile the T cell repertoires of 670 or so subjects and linked those repertoires to cytomegalovirus serostatus. Besides the first cohort of 666 subjects, a separate validation cohort made up of over 95 different subjects was used. The study combined high-throughput TCR immunosequencing, statistical association of individual TCRs with disease status, and machine learning to predict cytomegalovirus infection status. A later analysis re-analyzed previously published TCR beta repertoires from roughly 690 donors and added high-resolution HLA genotyping to study TCR occurrence patterns. Rather than drawing on any new phenotypic data, the later analysis identified candidate immune exposures from TCR beta sequences and the way those sequences occurred across donors. An earlier analysis of fewer than 700 of the donors applied high-throughput TCR beta sequencing to assess whether each TCR beta V gene segment acted as functional or pseudogenic. Alongside the repertoire data, information on donor age, sex, ethnicity and CMV serostatus was compiled. A later genetic analysis took genome-wide SNP genotypes for about three fifths of the roughly 670 donors and used that subset as a discovery cohort. All discovery cohort repertoires had been generated on a single sequencing platform. HLA typing included class I and class II loci at four-digit resolution. The number of donors typed differed by locus, with 629-630 for A, B, C, DRB1 and DQB1, more than 500 for DQA1, some 570 for DPA1, and approximately 470 for DPB1. Roughly 5 DR-DQ haplotypes were handled as single units for association and clustering, since linkage in the cohort was strong. On average, roughly 200,000 unique TCR beta nucleotide sequences were sequenced per donor among a few hundred genotyped donors of the cohort, with around 19% of those sequences being non-productive. The study at large found these results: HLA typing was unavailable for some donors at each locus, so association tests used only the typed subset. In vitro tests confirmed that a few of the cytomegalovirus-associated TCR beta chains recognize cytomegalovirus antigens. The authors suggested that the approach could potentially be extended to other disease states and immunological phenotypes. In a later analysis, the rate of TCR association differed among HLA loci, with DRB1 alleles having the most associated TCRs and HLA-C alleles having the fewest. A cluster of highly shared sequence variants was judged likely to be a technical artifact of the sequencing pipeline. Most TCR sequences were seen in very few donors, while some public TCRs were found in many individuals. A later analysis reported that several top co-occurrence clusters appeared linked to parvovirus B19, influenza, CMV and Epstein-Barr virus. A later analysis found that most CMV-associated TCR beta chains appeared HLA-restricted, with HLA associations seemingly driven largely by CMV exposure. Compared with equally common non-associated chains, HLA-associated TCR beta chains in a later analysis were more clonally expanded and had lower generation probabilities. In a later genetic analysis, fewer N-insertions in productive TCRs were reported among donors in an Asian-associated ancestry cluster than the approximately 710-donor mean. Some IMGT-functional V segments, including TRBV6-2 and TRBV6-3, could not be distinguished by the 87-base-pair reads and were therefore excluded. In an earlier analysis of 587 of the donors, most TCR beta V segments appeared in productive rearrangements about 87% or about 30% of the time, broadly matching IMGT annotations. A total of 150 or so TCR beta chains were listed by the study as associated with cytomegalovirus. A further reported finding was that TCR beta sequences accurately predicted the HLA-A and HLA-B alleles for most subjects in the first cohort. Assigning TCR associations to individual alleles was difficult when HLA alleles, especially DR and DQ, strongly co-occurred. Sequencing depth was assumed to be roughly uniform across donors in the presence/absence analyses, though that assumption may not hold. In this cohort, only TCR beta chains were sequenced, and detectable features were limited by the absence of alpha or paired-chain data. For the cohort, immune exposure information was limited to CMV serostatus. Cytomegalovirus status was reported to be diagnosed by the classifier with high specificity and sensitivity in both the original and validation cohorts. Specific HLA alleles were associated with 16,951 TCR beta sequences at a false discovery rate of 0.05 in a later analysis. In a later genetic analysis, a missense DCLRE1C variant was associated with V-gene and J-gene trimming of TCR beta chains, and the association was replicated in an independent cohort. Linkage disequilibrium might explain the correlated functional status among segregating V segments, but an unknown experimental factor could not be excluded. About 17 rarely observed V segments, including chromosome 9 orphons, were excluded from the earlier analysis of approximately 600 of the donors because counts were too low.

Measured from the cysteine to the phenylalanine, the CDR3 is 14 residues long. Just CDR3 DNA is preserved here, 42 bases in frame from base 1. V and J lose 7 bases and 6 bases, and a span of 18 bases separates them. CDR1 and CDR2 are drawn from the germline V gene: MNHNS, SASEGT. With respect to this clone: Its antigen target is currently unknown. No much larger clone exists at a distance of one base, and base qualities are not known.

Library preparation used the immunoSEQ multiplex PCR assay. A mixture of 60 forward primers for TCR Vbeta segments and 13 reverse primers for TCR Jbeta segments was used in the multiplex PCR. The CDR3 region of rearranged TCR beta genes was amplified from genomic DNA with a multiplex PCR assay. The Illumina HiSeq System was used to sequence the amplified TCR beta libraries as 87-base-pair reads. The source study handled its data this way. Across the 500 to 850 repertoires, a later analysis counted roughly 84 million unique TCR beta chains, roughly 11 million of which were shared by at least two donors. To remove PCR and sequencing errors, raw reads were error-corrected and collapsed into unique sequences using a nearest-neighbor algorithm that merged closely related sequences. CDR3 sequences were aligned to IMGT reference sequences to assign V, D and J gene segments. Each retained sequence needed at least a six-nucleotide match to both a V gene segment and a J gene segment. Rearrangements were classified as productive when the CDR3 lacked stop codons and remained in frame with V and J, and all other rearrangements were classified as non-productive. CDR3 was defined according to IMGT convention as the region running from the second conserved V-encoded cysteine to the conserved J-encoded phenylalanine. The earlier analysis of about 560 of the donors excluded any sequence lacking an unambiguous match to a single V gene segment. An earlier analysis of fewer than 650 of the donors classified V segments as functional when productive rearrangements were above 56.7% and as segregating when the standard deviation between donors was above 5%. A statistical classification framework was built for diagnosing cytomegalovirus status from the catalog of TCR beta chain sequences. A later analysis assigned V and J genes by comparing TCR nucleotide sequences with IMGT/GENE-DB human TR gene sequences. The TCRdist pipeline was used in a later analysis to assign CDR3 sequences and most-parsimonious VDJ recombination scenarios. In a later analysis, every TCR beta chain was defined by the combination of its CDR3 amino acid sequence and its V-gene family, and reads without a unique V-gene family were dropped. In a later analysis, 450 to 600 highly shared, low-generation-probability nucleotide sequences were removed to address suspected cross-contamination and a sequencing artifact. For each public chain, a later analysis derived a clonal expansion index from normalized ranks of inferred template counts within each repertoire. In a later analysis, generation probabilities were computed with a VDJ recombination model fitted to out-of-frame rearrangements, and the resulting probabilities were checked against IGoR. Hypergeometric tests were used in a later analysis to score TCR-TCR, TCR-HLA and TCR-CMV co-occurrence, with a repertoire-size bias correction applied to the TCR pairs. To estimate false discovery rates, a later analysis permuted the HLA or CMV assignments 20 times. In a later analysis, co-occurring TCRs were grouped with DBSCAN, and TCRdist sequence similarity was added when clustering was performed within HLA-allele-positive subsets. Co-occurrence clustering excluded repertoires with fewer than 30,000 or more than 120,000 public chains, plus five with anomalous nucleotide sharing. TCRdb carries this immuneACCESS record with in-frame sequences only. Its versions omit some clonotypes, under half of them owing to an unresolved V gene in the studies checked, with the rest unexplained. The DNA was the basis for D and trimming; V, J and clone size are from that table. The sample table contains roughly 170,000 clones; only one count was recorded for around 80% of them. The ten largest clones represent roughly 4.5% of the sample.

The cohort consisted of some 670 healthy bone marrow donors. All cohort members were sampled while nominally healthy, although unrecorded immune exposures were likely present. The donor tested CMV seropositive and was one of the 289 seropositive cohort members. Every donor gave a peripheral blood sample, and the peripheral blood mononuclear cells from that sample were used for TCR beta sequencing. The Qiagen DNeasy Blood Extraction Kit was used to extract genomic DNA from the blood cell samples. Sequenced input: PBMCs. The receptor comes from a woman between 45 and 60 years old in good health and CMV-seropositive. The chain uses TRBV6-1 and TRBJ1-2; no D segment can be confidently identified. This receptor carries the CDR3 CASTEYARVDGYTF. The DNA sequence follows: TGTGCCAGCACAGAATATGCCCGGGTGGATGGCTACACCTTC.